This T cell receptor (beta chain) derives from a study of T cells after yellow fever vaccination. Via MiXCR, TCRdb re-called the 5' RACE reads, giving one row per CDR3 protein. In the table there are 250,000 to 350,000 distinct CDR3 sequences, under 9% of which are singletons. The starting material was CD4+ T cells sorted from PBMCs, obtained 5 days after the yellow fever booster vaccination. This sequence originates from a man younger than 35 who received the YFV17D yellow fever vaccine.

Here the CDR3 DNA reads TGCGCCAGCAGCTCGGCGGGACAGGGAAACTCCTACGAGCAGTACTTC. The encoded protein is CASSSAGQGNSYEQYF. The chain uses TRBV5-1 and TRBJ2-7, with TRBD1 matching over 9 bases. The CDR3 has 16 amino acids. Germline assignment: CDR1 SGHRS and CDR2 YFSETQ. Trimming removed 3 bases from V and 0 bases from J; junction bases left unmatched: 7.